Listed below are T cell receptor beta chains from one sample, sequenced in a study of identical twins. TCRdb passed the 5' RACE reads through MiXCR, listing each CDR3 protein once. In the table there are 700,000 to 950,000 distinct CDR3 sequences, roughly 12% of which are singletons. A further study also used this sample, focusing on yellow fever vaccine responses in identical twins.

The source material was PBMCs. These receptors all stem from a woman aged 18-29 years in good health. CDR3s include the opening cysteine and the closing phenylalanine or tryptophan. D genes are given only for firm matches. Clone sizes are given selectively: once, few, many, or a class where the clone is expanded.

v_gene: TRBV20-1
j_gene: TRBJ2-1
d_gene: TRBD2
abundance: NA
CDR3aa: CSASRLASLNEQFF
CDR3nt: TGCAGTGCTAGTCGACTAGCGTCCCTCAATGAGCAGTTCTTC

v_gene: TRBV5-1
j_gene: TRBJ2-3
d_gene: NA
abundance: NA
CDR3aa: CASSSGSGLLIDTQYF
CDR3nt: TGCGCCAGCAGCTCGGGGAGCGGTTTACTAATTGATACGCAGTATTTT

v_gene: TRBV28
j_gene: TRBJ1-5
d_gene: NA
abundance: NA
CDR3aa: CASSWDKSNQPQHF
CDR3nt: TGTGCCAGCAGTTGGGACAAAAGCAATCAGCCCCAGCATTTT

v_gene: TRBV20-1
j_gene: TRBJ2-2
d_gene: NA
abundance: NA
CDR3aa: CSAREFRFTSRKVTGELFF
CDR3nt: TGCAGTGCTAGAGAATTTAGGTTTACGTCCAGAAAAGTCACCGGGGAGCTGTTTTTT

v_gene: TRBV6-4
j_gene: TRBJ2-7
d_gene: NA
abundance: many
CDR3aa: CASSLLRANYEQYF
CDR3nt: TGTGCCAGCAGCTTACTCAGGGCTAACTACGAGCAGTACTTC

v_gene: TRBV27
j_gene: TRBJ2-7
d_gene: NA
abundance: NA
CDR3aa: CASRKAGSYEQYF
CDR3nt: TGTGCCAGCAGGAAAGCGGGCTCCTACGAGCAGTACTTC

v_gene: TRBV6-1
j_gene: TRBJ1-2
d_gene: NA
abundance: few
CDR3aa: CASSPYRGVYGYTF
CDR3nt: TGTGCCAGCAGTCCCTACCGGGGGGTCTATGGCTACACCTTC

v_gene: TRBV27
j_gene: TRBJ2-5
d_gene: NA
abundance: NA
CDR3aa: CASSLIGDSKETQYF
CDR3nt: TGTGCCAGCAGTTTAATCGGCGACAGCAAAGAGACCCAGTACTTC

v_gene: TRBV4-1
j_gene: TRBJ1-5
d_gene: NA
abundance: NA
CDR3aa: CASSQVWPSNQPQHF
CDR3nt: TGCGCCAGCAGCCAAGTCTGGCCCAGCAATCAGCCCCAGCATTTT

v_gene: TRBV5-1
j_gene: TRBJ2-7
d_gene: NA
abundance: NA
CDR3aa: CASRLRDSSYEQYF
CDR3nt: TGCGCCAGCAGATTAAGGGACTCATCCTACGAGCAGTACTTC

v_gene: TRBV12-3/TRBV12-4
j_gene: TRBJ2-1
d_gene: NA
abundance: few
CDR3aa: CASSLALEGDEQFF
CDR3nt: TGTGCCAGCAGTTTAGCGTTGGAGGGAGATGAGCAGTTCTTC

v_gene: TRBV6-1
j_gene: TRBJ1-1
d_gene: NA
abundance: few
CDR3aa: CASSARTVNTEAFF
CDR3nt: TGTGCCAGCAGTGCAAGGACAGTGAACACTGAAGCTTTCTTT

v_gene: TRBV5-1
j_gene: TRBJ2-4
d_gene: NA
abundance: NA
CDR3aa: CASSADSGNIQYF
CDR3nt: TGCGCCAGCAGCGCCGACAGCGGGAACATTCAGTACTTC

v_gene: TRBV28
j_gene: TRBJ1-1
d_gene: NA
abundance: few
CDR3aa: CASLDSQPSMNTEAFF
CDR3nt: TGTGCCAGCTTAGACTCACAACCTTCTATGAACACTGAAGCTTTCTTT

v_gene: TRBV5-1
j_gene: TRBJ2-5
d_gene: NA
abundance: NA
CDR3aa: CASSSGTPPWETQYF
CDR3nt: TGCGCCAGCAGCTCCGGGACACCCCCATGGGAGACCCAGTACTTC

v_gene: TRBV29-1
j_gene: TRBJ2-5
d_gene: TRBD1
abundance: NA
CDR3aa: CSVDWGQGVETQYF
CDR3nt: TGCAGCGTTGATTGGGGACAGGGGGTAGAGACCCAGTACTTC

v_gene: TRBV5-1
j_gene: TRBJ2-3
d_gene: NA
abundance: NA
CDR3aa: CASSKPQDTDTQYF
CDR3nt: TGCGCCAGCAGTAAGCCCCAAGACACAGATACGCAGTATTTT

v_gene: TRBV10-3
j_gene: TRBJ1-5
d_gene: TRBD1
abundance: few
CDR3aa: CAISEAEDRGKPQHF
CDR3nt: TGTGCCATCAGTGAGGCGGAAGACAGGGGCAAGCCCCAGCATTTT

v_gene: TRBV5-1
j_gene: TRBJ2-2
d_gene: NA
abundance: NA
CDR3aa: CASSPHAVGYTGELFF
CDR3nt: TGCGCCAGCAGCCCCCATGCGGTGGGGTACACCGGGGAGCTGTTTTTT

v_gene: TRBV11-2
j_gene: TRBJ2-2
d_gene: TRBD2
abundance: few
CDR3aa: CASSLDLASGVYTGELFF
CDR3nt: TGTGCCAGCAGCTTAGATCTGGCTAGCGGGGTATACACCGGGGAGCTGTTTTTT

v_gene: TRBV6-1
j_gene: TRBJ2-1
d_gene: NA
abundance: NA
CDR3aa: CASRHREGFNNEQFF
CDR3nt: TGTGCCAGCAGACATAGGGAAGGTTTTAACAATGAGCAGTTCTTC

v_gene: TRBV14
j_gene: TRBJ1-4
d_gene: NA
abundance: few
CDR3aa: CASSQNKATNEKLFF
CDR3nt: TGTGCCAGCAGCCAGAACAAGGCAACTAATGAAAAACTGTTTTTT

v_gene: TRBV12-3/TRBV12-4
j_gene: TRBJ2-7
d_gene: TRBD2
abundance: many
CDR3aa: CASTPSGGGFYEQYF
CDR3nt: TGTGCCAGCACCCCAAGCGGGGGGGGTTTCTACGAGCAGTACTTC

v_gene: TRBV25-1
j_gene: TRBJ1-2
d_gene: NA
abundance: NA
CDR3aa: CASSEIGNYGYTF
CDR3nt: TGTGCCAGCAGTGAAATTGGTAACTATGGCTACACCTTC

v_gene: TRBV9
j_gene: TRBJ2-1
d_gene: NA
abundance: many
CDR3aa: CASSLTGRVNEQFF
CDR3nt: TGTGCCAGCAGCCTGACCGGGAGAGTCAATGAGCAGTTCTTC

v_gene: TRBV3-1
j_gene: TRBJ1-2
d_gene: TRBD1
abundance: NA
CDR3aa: CASSHSRGRRGYTF
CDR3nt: TGTGCCAGCAGCCATTCCAGGGGGCGTCGTGGCTACACCTTC

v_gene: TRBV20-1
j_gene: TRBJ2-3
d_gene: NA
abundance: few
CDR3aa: CSARDFRRYTDTQYF
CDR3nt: TGCAGTGCTAGAGATTTCAGGCGGTACACAGATACGCAGTATTTT

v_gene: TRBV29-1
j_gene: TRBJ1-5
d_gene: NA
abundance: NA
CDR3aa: CSALSGGKAQPQHF
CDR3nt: TGCAGCGCCCTGTCGGGGGGCAAGGCTCAGCCCCAGCATTTT

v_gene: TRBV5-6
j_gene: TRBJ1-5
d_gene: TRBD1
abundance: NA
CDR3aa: CASTKTQGTGDNQPQHF
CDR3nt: TGTGCCAGCACCAAGACCCAGGGGACAGGGGACAATCAGCCCCAGCATTTT

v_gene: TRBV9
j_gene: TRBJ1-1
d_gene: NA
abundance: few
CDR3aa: CASSVAAGANGAFF
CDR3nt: TGTGCCAGCAGCGTAGCTGCGGGAGCCAATGGAGCTTTCTTT

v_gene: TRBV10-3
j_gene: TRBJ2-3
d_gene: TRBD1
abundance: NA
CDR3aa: CAVRQGGRTDTQYF
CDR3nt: TGTGCCGTAAGACAGGGGGGGCGGACAGATACGCAGTATTTT

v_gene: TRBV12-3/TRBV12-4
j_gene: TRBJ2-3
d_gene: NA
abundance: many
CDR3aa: CASRGGPRTDTQYF
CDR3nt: TGTGCCAGCAGGGGAGGACCCCGCACAGATACGCAGTATTTT

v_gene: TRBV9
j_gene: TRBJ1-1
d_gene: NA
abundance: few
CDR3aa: CASSVGGRGTEAFF
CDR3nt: TGTGCCAGCAGCGTGGGAGGGAGGGGGACTGAAGCTTTCTTT

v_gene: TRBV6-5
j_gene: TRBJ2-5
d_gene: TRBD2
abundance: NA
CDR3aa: CASSYSSTGGQETQYF
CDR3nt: TGTGCCAGCAGTTACTCGAGCACGGGGGGCCAAGAGACCCAGTACTTC

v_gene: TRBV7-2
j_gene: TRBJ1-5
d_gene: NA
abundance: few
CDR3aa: CASSLVLNQPQHF
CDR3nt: TGTGCCAGCAGCTTAGTTCTCAATCAGCCCCAGCATTTT

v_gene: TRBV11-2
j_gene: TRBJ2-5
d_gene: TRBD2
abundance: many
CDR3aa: CASSLVAGGPRGSKETQYF
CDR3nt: TGTGCCAGCAGCTTAGTAGCGGGAGGACCTCGTGGGTCTAAAGAGACCCAGTACTTC

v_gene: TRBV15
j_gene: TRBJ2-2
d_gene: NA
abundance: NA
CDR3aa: CATSRESGGPNTGELFF
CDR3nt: TGTGCCACCAGCAGAGAATCTGGGGGACCGAACACCGGGGAGCTGTTTTTT

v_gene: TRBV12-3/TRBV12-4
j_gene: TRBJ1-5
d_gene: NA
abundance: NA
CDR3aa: CASRWGEAQPQHF
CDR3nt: TGTGCCAGCAGGTGGGGTGAGGCTCAGCCCCAGCATTTT

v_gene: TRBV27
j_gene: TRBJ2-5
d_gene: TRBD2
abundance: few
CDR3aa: CASRLGTSGIQETQYF
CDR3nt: TGTGCCAGCCGCTTGGGGACTAGCGGTATACAAGAGACCCAGTACTTC

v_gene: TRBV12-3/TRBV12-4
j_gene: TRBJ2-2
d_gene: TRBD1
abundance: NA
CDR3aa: CASSKVRDRTNTGELFF
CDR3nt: TGTGCCAGCAGCAAAGTCCGGGACAGGACGAACACCGGGGAGCTGTTTTTT

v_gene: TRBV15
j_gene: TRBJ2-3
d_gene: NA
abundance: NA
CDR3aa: CATSRDKYTQYF
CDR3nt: TGTGCCACCAGCAGAGATAAATATACGCAGTATTTT

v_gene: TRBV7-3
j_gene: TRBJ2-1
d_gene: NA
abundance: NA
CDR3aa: CASSFVLESTEQFF
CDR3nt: TGTGCCAGCAGCTTCGTTCTAGAATCCACTGAGCAGTTCTTC

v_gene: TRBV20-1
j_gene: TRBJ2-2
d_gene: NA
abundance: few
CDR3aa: CSARVEASNTGELFF
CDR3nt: TGCAGTGCTAGAGTTGAGGCCTCCAACACCGGGGAGCTGTTTTTT

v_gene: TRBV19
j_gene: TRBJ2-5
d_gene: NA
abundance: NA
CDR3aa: CASSIGMRETQYF
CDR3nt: TGTGCCAGTAGTATTGGGATGAGGGAGACCCAGTACTTC

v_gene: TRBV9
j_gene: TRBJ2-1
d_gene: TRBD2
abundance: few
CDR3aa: CASSVEYSGLAGDYPNEQFF
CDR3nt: TGTGCCAGCAGCGTAGAGTACTCCGGACTAGCGGGAGATTATCCCAATGAGCAGTTCTTC

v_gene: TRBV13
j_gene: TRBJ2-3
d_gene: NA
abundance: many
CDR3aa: CASSTTTDTQYF
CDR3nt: TGTGCCAGCAGTACGACTACAGATACGCAGTATTTT

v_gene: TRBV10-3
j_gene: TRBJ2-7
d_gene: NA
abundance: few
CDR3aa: CATGPRSYEQYF
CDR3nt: TGTGCCACTGGCCCAAGGTCCTACGAGCAGTACTTC

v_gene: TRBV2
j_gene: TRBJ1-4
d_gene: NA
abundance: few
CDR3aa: CASKGRSEKLFF
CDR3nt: TGTGCCAGCAAGGGCAGGAGCGAAAAACTGTTTTTT